This T cell receptor beta chain is from a study of T cells in Graves' hyperthyroidism and ophthalmopathy. Using RNA transcripts as the source, TCR beta CDR3 regions were amplified. A first-round RT-PCR of the TCR CDR3 used the HTBI primer set. TCRdb called the multiplex PCR reads again in MiXCR, with one record for every CDR3 protein. This table holds 550,000 to 650,000 distinct CDR3 sequences, roughly 14% found once. This clonotype came up many times. The CDR3 consists of 14 residues. Germline CDR1 MDHEN, CDR2 SYDVKM. The ends were cut back, 6 bases at V and 5 bases at J, with 13 bases in the middle. V is TRBV28 and J is TRBJ1-4, with D uncertain. This TCR was recovered from a woman aged 25 to 45 with Graves' hyperthyroidism that later progressed to Graves' ophthalmopathy. The sample comprised blood. Here the CDR3 reads CASSVTDRNEKLFF. CDR3 nucleotide sequence: TGTGCCAGCAGCGTGACGGATAGGAATGAAAAACTGTTTTTT.